This T cell receptor (beta chain) was profiled in a study of T cell repertoires in cytomegalovirus infection. To note about this clonotype: A read error may account for a junction end that differs from germline.

Each CDR3 protein gets one entry after TCRdb re-called the reads with MiXCR. The sample has about 450,000 distinct CDR3 sequences; roughly 31% are singletons. Germline V CDR1 and CDR2: SGHAT, FQDESV (reference sequence). The CDR3 loop spans 14 amino acids. The TCR was taken from a human donor in good health (CMV status not recorded). Some clones in this sample may be carry-over from other donors' samples. The chain recombines TRBV11-1 with TRBJ2-2; D tentatively fits TRBD1 or TRBD2 (6 bases each). Sequencing input: PBMCs. CDR3 sequence (DNA): TGTGCCAGCAGTACGGGGGCGAACACCGAGGAGCTGTTTTTT. It is translated as CASSTGANTEELFF.